The clone carrying this TCR beta chain was seen a single time. What it binds is not known. This specimen belongs to a study of cytomegalovirus exposure and HLA in healthy donors. Study-wide results and caveats: TCR beta chains numbering under 200 were designated cytomegalovirus-associated.

V was cut by 0 bases and J by 6 bases, with 8 bases left in between. The germline V gene has CDR1 SEHNR and CDR2 FQNEAQ (reference sequence). The CDR3 covers 13 residues. The PCR employed 60 Vbeta primers together with 13 Jbeta primers. The repertoire was sequenced with immunoSEQ multiplex PCR; TCRdb's copy has only in-frame clones and lacks some. Here the sample spans approximately 200,000 clones, about 80% being singletons. The chain carries TRBV7-9 and TRBJ1-2, with D possibly TRBD1 on 6 matching bases. Sequenced: PBMCs. This receptor was obtained from a man aged 35 to 55 in good health and CMV-seronegative. The CDR3 region is CASSLAGGNGYTF. The CDR3 nucleotides read TGTGCCAGCAGCTTAGCTGGGGGCAATGGCTACACCTTC. Combining the CDR3 with reference TRBV7-9 and TRBJ1-2 gives the whole variable domain DTGVSQNPRHKITKRGQNVTFRCDPISEHNRLYWYRQTLGQGPEFLTYFQNEAQLEKSRLLSDRFSAERPKGSFSTLEIQRTEQGDSAMYLCASSLAGGNGYTFGSGTRLTVV.